The 21 T cell receptor beta chains below come from one sample, sequenced in a study of T-cell reconstitution after alpha-beta-depleted transplantation in children. The TCRbeta library incorporated unique molecular identifiers. TCRdb used MiXCR to reprocess the PCR reads, holding one entry per CDR3 protein. Of some 500,000 distinct CDR3 sequences in the sample, about 18% were seen once. Sequencing was performed on PBMCs from the stem cell graft donor, taken from the stem cell graft. These receptors all come from a human donor who donated a stem cell graft to a child with acute lymphoblastic leukemia.

The chain combines TRBV5-1 with TRBJ2-7, with no clear D. V lost 6 bases and J 5 bases, leaving 15 bases between the germline ends. This CDR3 has 13 residues. Per the germline V gene, CDR1 is SGHRS and CDR2 is YFSETQ. The DNA for the CDR3 is TGCGCCAGCAACTCTGGCATGGTAGACGAGCAGTACTTC. Protein product: CASNSGMVDEQYF.

This clonotype was counted many times. This chain links TRBV6-5 with TRBJ2-1, with D uncertain. V lost 7 bases and J lost 6, with 4 bases in between. The CDR3 spans 10 residues. Germline loops: CDR1 MNHEY, CDR2 SVGAGI. CDR3 bases: TGTGCCAGCATGGGCAATGAGCAGTTCTTC. As protein: CASMGNEQFF.

This clonotype was observed a few times. V usage is TRBV19 and J usage is TRBJ2-1; D call uncertain. Germline CDR1 LNHDA, CDR2 SQIVND (reference sequence). Trimming took 6 bases from V and 7 from J, leaving 4 bases between them. The CDR3 is 10 amino acids. This CDR3 reads CASRENEQFF. The CDR3 DNA sequence: TGTGCCAGTAGAGAGAATGAGCAGTTCTTC.

Here the CDR3 reads CASSQDPGAGELFF. DNA of the CDR3: TGTGCCAGCAGTCAGGACCCGGGGGCCGGGGAGCTGTTTTTT. The V gene is TRBV12-3 or TRBV12-4, the J gene TRBJ2-2, with D tentatively TRBD2 (6 bases). V was pared by 5 bases and J by 6 bases, with 13 bases between. This CDR3 contains 14 residues.

This chain uses TRBV7-9 with TRBJ2-7; 8 nucleotides align to TRBD1. The CDR3 sequence is 15 residues long. The junction had 10 bases not matched to a gene; V was cut back by 5 bases and J by 4 bases. Germline CDR1 is SEHNR and CDR2 is FQNEAQ (reference sequence). The CDR3 coding sequence is TGTGCCAGCAGCGCCGACAGGGGCTACGAGTACGAGCAGTACTTC. This codes for CASSADRGYEYEQYF.

This clonotype was counted a few times. The J gene is TRBJ2-1, the V gene TRBV20-1, with D tentatively TRBD2 (6 bases). CDR3 length equals 17 residues. Trimming took off 3 bases at V and 0 bases at J, with 18 bases between the two ends. CDR1 and CDR2 (germline): DFQATT, SNEGSKA (reference sequence). CDR3 amino acids: CSASQLGLASSYNEQFF. The CDR3 DNA reads as TGCAGTGCTAGTCAGCTGGGACTCGCTAGCTCCTACAATGAGCAGTTCTTC.

The CDR3 region is CASSLVTSRGTDTQYF. CDR3 coding DNA: TGTGCCAGCAGCTTAGTGACTAGCCGCGGGACAGATACGCAGTATTTT. This chain links TRBV7-2 with TRBJ2-3; TRBD2 aligns across 7 bases. Germline trimming cut 1 base from V and 3 bases from J; bases unmatched to any gene: 7. Germline CDR1 SGHTA, CDR2 FQGNSA. This CDR3 has 16 residues.

The chain recombines TRBV13 with TRBJ1-4, with D possibly being TRBD1 (6 bases). V was clipped by 3 bases and J by 7 bases, with 12 bases between them. Germline values: CDR1 PRHDT, CDR2 FYEKMQ (reference sequence). There are 14 residues in the CDR3. CDR3 sequence: CASSLQGLAEKLFF. The CDR3 DNA is TGTGCCAGCAGCTTGCAGGGGCTGGCTGAAAAACTGTTTTTT.

This clonotype was seen a handful of times. The rearrangement joins TRBV10-3 to TRBJ2-7; perhaps TRBD1 as D (6 bases). V was pared by 3 bases and J by 4 bases, with 13 bases between. There are 14 residues in the CDR3. Germline V gene data show CDR1 as ENHRY and CDR2 as SYGVKD. The CDR3 DNA reads as TGTGCCATCAGTGATACAGGGCTCCCGTACGAGCAGTACTTC. Residues: CAISDTGLPYEQYF.

The table lists this clonotype with a few counts. The J gene is TRBJ2-1, the V gene TRBV5-4; D gene uncertain. This CDR3 has 15 amino acids. With 0 bases removed from V and 4 bases from J, the gap between germline ends came to 11 bases. Germline V lookup: CDR1 SGHNT, CDR2 YYREEE (reference sequence). The CDR3 sequence is CASSLAEMAYNEQFF. Written as DNA, the CDR3 is TGTGCCAGCAGCTTGGCCGAGATGGCATACAATGAGCAGTTCTTC.

This clonotype was detected only a few times. V is TRBV20-1 and J is TRBJ1-2, with D perhaps TRBD1 (5 bases). The CDR3 loop spans 15 amino acids. V was shortened by 3 bases and J by 5 bases, with 19 bases between the two germline ends. Germline V gene lookup returns CDR1 DFQATT and CDR2 SNEGSKA (reference sequence). The CDR3 protein is CSASGFGGVSYGYTF. CDR3 coding DNA: TGCAGTGCTAGCGGGTTCGGAGGGGTTTCGTATGGCTACACCTTC.

This clonotype came up once. This chain connects TRBV11-2 to TRBJ1-2; D gene ambiguous. The germline V and J ends were trimmed by 5 bases and 14 bases, with 15 bases remaining between them. The germline gives CDR1 SGHAT, CDR2 FQNNGV. The CDR3 contains 11 residues. CDR3 sequence (DNA): TGTGCCAGCAGCGGAACTTCGGCGGGTACCTTC. Translation: CASSGTSAGTF.

The chain recombines TRBV20-1 with TRBJ2-7, with a weak D call TRBD1 (5 bases). CDR1 and CDR2 (germline): DFQATT, SNEGSKA (reference sequence). The ends were cut back, 7 bases at V and 4 bases at J, with 14 bases in the middle. This CDR3 is built from 12 residues. CDR3 sequence reads: CSVINQGYEQYF. The CDR3, as DNA: TGCAGTGTTATTAACCAGGGTTACGAGCAGTACTTC.

V usage is TRBV12-3 or TRBV12-4 and J usage is TRBJ2-2; D may be TRBD1 or TRBD2 (6 bases each). This CDR3 region has 13 residues. The ends were cut back, 8 bases at V and 3 bases at J, with 10 bases in the middle. The CDR3 reads CASLRGDTGELFF. The CDR3, as DNA: TGTGCCAGCCTGAGGGGGGACACCGGGGAGCTGTTTTTT.

The CDR3 nucleotides are TGTGCCAGCAGCGTCTCCCGGGACAGGGGGTTCTACGAGCAGTACTTC. Translation: CASSVSRDRGFYEQYF. This chain joins TRBV7-9 and TRBJ2-7; 11 positions match TRBD1. The trim removed 5 bases at V and 3 bases at J, leaving 9 bases unmatched. CDR3 length: 16 residues. Germline V gene lookup returns CDR1 SEHNR and CDR2 FQNEAQ (reference sequence).

The DNA of the CDR3 is TGTGCCACCAGGACTAGCGGGAGGGCGGGTGAGCAGTTCTTC. It specifies CATRTSGRAGEQFF. The chain couples TRBV24-1 to TRBJ2-1; 14 bases are shared with TRBD2. In germline, CDR1 is KGHDR, CDR2 SFDVKD. Trimming at V came to 7 bases and at J to 9 bases, leaving 4 bases not matched to a gene. This CDR3 is built from 14 residues.

This clonotype was seen a few times. The chain is built from TRBV5-1 and TRBJ2-7; the D gene could be TRBD1 or TRBD2 (5 bases each). Germline loops: CDR1 SGHRS, CDR2 YFSETQ. This CDR3 has 14 amino acids. The V and J ends lost 3 bases and 5 bases respectively, with 15 bases between them. The CDR3 here is CASSSGEGMNEQYF. CDR3 nucleotide sequence: TGCGCCAGCAGCTCAGGAGAGGGGATGAACGAGCAGTACTTC.

The chain's CDR3 is CASSPGLSSATDTQYF. CDR3 sequence (DNA): TGTGCCAGCAGCCCGGGTCTATCCTCCGCCACAGATACGCAGTATTTT. The V call is TRBV7-3, the J call TRBJ2-3; D gene ambiguous. CDR1 is SGHTA, CDR2 FQGTGA, per germline. The V and J ends lost 5 bases and 2 bases respectively, with 17 bases between them. This CDR3 has 16 amino acids.

This clonotype was seen a handful of times. This rearrangement joins TRBV7-2 to TRBJ2-3; D may be TRBD2 (6 bases). Germline V lookup: CDR1 SGHTA, CDR2 FQGNSA. The V end lost 1 base, the J end lost 4 bases, and 18 bases lay between the germline ends. The CDR3 covers 17 residues. Written as DNA, the CDR3 is TGTGCCAGCAGCTTAGTAGTCTGGCGGGATGTTCCAGATACGCAGTATTTT. Protein product: CASSLVVWRDVPDTQYF.

This chain joins TRBV10-3 and TRBJ2-7; D call uncertain. Germline CDR1 is ENHRY and CDR2 is SYGVKD. The CDR3 contains 10 residues. V lost 8 bases to trimming and J lost 1 base, with 3 bases between them. For the CDR3, the DNA is TGTGCCATCGGATCCTACGAGCAGTACTTC. It specifies CAIGSYEQYF.

This chain connects TRBV5-1 to TRBJ1-1; 7 bases are a match to TRBD1. This CDR3 is built from 14 residues. Per the germline V gene, CDR1 is SGHRS and CDR2 is YFSETQ. Trimming removed 5 bases from V and 6 bases from J; junction bases left unmatched: 10. The DNA of the CDR3 is TGCGCCAGCAGTCCACAGGGGAGGGTCGCTGAAGCTTTCTTT. Protein sequence: CASSPQGRVAEAFF.